A selection of T cell receptor beta chains follows, all from one sample in a study of T cell repertoires in cytomegalovirus infection. Antigens for these TCRs are unknown. Each CDR3 protein is one row after TCRdb ran MiXCR on the reads. The sample yields 830,000 or so distinct CDR3 sequences, 30% to 35% seen once. Sequenced material: cultured CD8+ T cells from PBMCs, taken from culture after CMV antigen stimulation. Receptor source: a human donor in good health (CMV status not recorded). Some clones in this sample may be carry-over from other donors' samples. Both conserved end residues are part of each CDR3. The D gene is left open where the match is weak. Clone size is shown for a subset of rows, as once, few, many or a class of expanded clone.

CDR3: CVSSIGRNNYGYTF
DNA: TGTGTCAGTAGTATAGGCAGAAATAACTATGGCTACACCTTC
size: .
J: TRBJ1-2
V: TRBV19
D: .

CDR3: CASSYTSNRVGDTQYF
DNA: TGTGCCAGCAGCTACACCTCTAACAGGGTAGGGGATACGCAGTATTTT
size: many
J: TRBJ2-3
V: TRBV7-9
D: .

CDR3: CASSVVKYF
DNA: TGTGCCAGCAGCGTAGTAAAGTACTTC
size: .
J: TRBJ2-7
V: TRBV9
D: .

CDR3: CASSLFQGMGETQYF
DNA: TGCGCCAGCAGCTTGTTTCAGGGGATGGGAGAGACCCAGTACTTC
size: .
J: TRBJ2-5
V: TRBV5-1
D: .

CDR3: CASSLGGRADAEAFF
DNA: TGTGCCAGCAGTTTAGGGGGCAGAGCGGACGCTGAAGCTTTCTTT
size: many
J: TRBJ1-1
V: TRBV12-3/TRBV12-4
D: .

CDR3: CASSYSPSGVLRDEAFF
DNA: TGTGCCAGCAGTTACTCACCAAGCGGGGTACTCAGGGATGAAGCTTTCTTT
size: few
J: TRBJ1-1
V: TRBV6-5
D: .

CDR3: CASSEASSYEQYF
DNA: TGTGCCAGCAGTGAAGCTAGCTCCTACGAGCAGTACTTC
size: many
J: TRBJ2-7
V: TRBV6-1
D: .

CDR3: CASSLQGIRANTEAFF
DNA: TGTGCCAGCAGCCTACAGGGGATCAGGGCGAACACTGAAGCTTTCTTT
size: .
J: TRBJ1-1
V: TRBV7-9
D: TRBD1

CDR3: CASSNNYRVSPLHF
DNA: TGTGCCAGTAGTAACAACTACAGGGTTTCACCCCTCCACTTT
size: .
J: TRBJ1-6
V: TRBV19
D: .

CDR3: CATSEFPGRDLHTQYF
DNA: TGTGCCACCAGTGAATTCCCCGGGAGAGATCTACATACGCAGTATTTT
size: few
J: TRBJ2-3
V: TRBV24-1
D: .

CDR3: CASSFGGGSGYGYTF
DNA: TGTGCCAGCAGCTTCGGAGGGGGCTCTGGCTATGGCTACACCTTC
size: many
J: TRBJ1-2
V: TRBV7-2
D: TRBD1

CDR3: CASSSPGQGFDEQFF
DNA: TGTGCCAGCAGCTCACCGGGACAGGGGTTTGATGAGCAGTTCTTC
size: few
J: TRBJ2-1
V: TRBV7-9
D: TRBD1

CDR3: CASSPGYLGQFF
DNA: TGCGCCAGCAGCCCGGGGTACTTGGGGCAGTTCTTC
size: .
J: TRBJ2-1
V: TRBV4-1
D: .

CDR3: CASSLDARGDQSQHF
DNA: TGTGCCAGCAGCTTAGATGCGCGGGGGGATCAGTCCCAGCATTTT
size: once
J: TRBJ1-5
V: TRBV7-9
D: .